One and the same sample provided the 9 T cell receptor beta chains below, sequenced in a study of cytotoxic CD8 clonotypes in ibrutinib-treated CLL. Libraries were prepared by immunoSEQ multiplex PCR; TCRdb keeps only in-frame clonotypes and omits some of them. The table shows roughly 150,000 clones, with roughly 76% occurring only once. Sequences were derived from PBMCs, sampled after 24 months of ibrutinib treatment. Receptors originate from a human donor with chronic lymphocytic leukemia.

The chain recombines TRBV5-6 with TRBJ1-2; 8 bases match TRBD1. V trimming: 6 bases; J trimming: 8 bases; junction bases outside the gene matches: 15. The CDR3 is 15 residues long. Germline V lookup: CDR1 SGHDT, CDR2 YYEEEE. Here the CDR3 reads CASTPDRVPAGGYTF. In nucleotides, the CDR3 is TGTGCCAGCACCCCGGACAGGGTTCCGGCGGGGGGCTACACCTTC. The full variable domain, rest sourced from reference TRBV5-6 and TRBJ1-2, is DAGVTQSPTHLIKTRGQQVTLRCSPKSGHDTVSWYQQALGQGPQFIFQYYEEEERQRGNFPDRFSGHQFPNYSSELNVNALLLGDSALYLCASTPDRVPAGGYTFGSGTRLTVV.

This clone was picked up many times. V and J are TRBV4-1 and TRBJ2-1; 11 bases are a match to TRBD2. Per the germline V gene, CDR1 is MGHRA and CDR2 is YSYEKL. This CDR3 is 17 amino acids long. V lost 3 bases to trimming and J lost 7 bases; unmatched junction nucleotides: 11. The CDR3 region has the DNA TGCGCCAGCAGCCAGGATAGCGGGAGGGCCTTCCGGAATGAGCAGTTCTTC. This sequence encodes CASSQDSGRAFRNEQFF.

The gene calls are TRBV30 and TRBJ2-3; 13 bases are shared with TRBD2. From germline, CDR1 is GTSNPN and CDR2 SVGIG (reference sequence). The CDR3 extends over 15 amino acids. J was trimmed by 4 bases and V by 1 base; bases with no gene match: 2. As DNA, the CDR3 is TGTGCCTGGAGTGGCGGACTAGCGGGGGCAGATACGCAGTATTTT. Protein: CAWSGGLAGADTQYF. Looking up the rest from reference TRBV30 and TRBJ2-3 gives the full variable domain: SQTIHQWPATLVQPVGSPLSLECTVEGTSNPNLYWYRQAAGRGLQLLFYSVGIGQISSEVPQNLSASRPQDRQFILSSKKLLLSDSGFYLCAWSGGLAGADTQYFGPGTRLTVL.

The chain recombines TRBV18 with TRBJ2-7; unclear D gene. The CDR3 covers 12 residues. CDR1 is KGHSH and CDR2 is LQKENI in the germline V gene. With 2 bases removed from V and 5 bases from J, the gap between germline ends came to 7 bases. CDR3 amino acids: CASSPGYDEQYF. Written as DNA, the CDR3 is TGTGCCAGCTCACCAGGGTATGACGAGCAGTACTTC.

Only one count was recorded for this clone. The chain is built from TRBV28 and TRBJ1-6; 7 nucleotides agree with TRBD1. V was clipped by 3 bases and J by 8 bases; unmatched bases: 7. Germline CDR1 reads MDHEN; CDR2 reads SYDVKM. CDR3 length: 15 amino acids. The CDR3 DNA follows: TGTGCCAGCAGTTTCGGATGGACAGGTGATTCACCCCTCCACTTT. It codes for CASSFGWTGDSPLHF. Combining the CDR3 with reference TRBV28 and TRBJ1-6 gives the whole variable domain DVKVTQSSRYLVKRTGEKVFLECVQDMDHENMFWYRQDPGLGLRLIYFSYDVKMKEKGDIPEGYSVSREKKERFSLILESASTNQTSMYLCASSFGWTGDSPLHFGNGTRLTVT.

The genes are TRBV7-3 and TRBJ2-3, with 12 bases matching TRBD2. The junction had 4 bases not matched to a gene; V was cut back by 5 bases and J by 4 bases. The CDR3 has 15 residues. Germline lookup yields CDR1 SGHTA and CDR2 FQGTGA. CDR3 sequence (DNA): TGTGCCAGCAGCCCCCTAGCGGGGGGGGCAGATACGCAGTATTTT. Translated: CASSPLAGGADTQYF.

V usage is TRBV7-3 and J usage is TRBJ2-7, with 9 bases matching TRBD2. This CDR3 has 15 residues. With V trimmed by 4 bases and J by 5 bases, 9 bases remained unmatched. In germline, CDR1 is SGHTA, CDR2 FQGTGA. CDR3 sequence reads: CASSSGSGSVHEQYF. The CDR3 region has the DNA TGTGCCAGCAGCTCCGGTAGCGGGAGCGTCCACGAGCAGTACTTC. The variable domain in full, completed from reference TRBV7-3 and TRBJ2-7, reads GAGVSQTPSNKVTEKGKYVELRCDPISGHTALYWYRQSLGQGPEFLIYFQGTGAADDSGLPNDRFFAVRPEGSVSTLKIQRTERGDSAVYLCASSSGSGSVHEQYFGPGTRLTVT.

V gene TRBV7-2 combines with J gene TRBJ1-5, with a weak D call TRBD1 (5 bases). Germline-derived CDR1 and CDR2 are SGHTA and FQGNSA. Between the trimmed V and J ends, which lost 0 bases and 7 bases, there was a span of 7 bases. This CDR3 contains 13 residues. This CDR3 reads CASSLAWGQPQHF. CDR3 nucleotide sequence: TGTGCCAGCAGCTTAGCGTGGGGGCAGCCCCAGCATTTT.

In its sample, this clone was seen once. As DNA, the CDR3 is TGTGCCAGCAGCCAAGAAAGGACCTCTGGAAACACCATATATTTT. Its protein is CASSQERTSGNTIYF. V is TRBV4-2 and J is TRBJ1-3; D is unclear. The CDR3 is made up of 15 amino acids. CDR1 LGHNA and CDR2 YNFKEQ come from the germline V gene. The ends were cut back, 0 bases at V and 0 bases at J, with 6 bases in the middle.